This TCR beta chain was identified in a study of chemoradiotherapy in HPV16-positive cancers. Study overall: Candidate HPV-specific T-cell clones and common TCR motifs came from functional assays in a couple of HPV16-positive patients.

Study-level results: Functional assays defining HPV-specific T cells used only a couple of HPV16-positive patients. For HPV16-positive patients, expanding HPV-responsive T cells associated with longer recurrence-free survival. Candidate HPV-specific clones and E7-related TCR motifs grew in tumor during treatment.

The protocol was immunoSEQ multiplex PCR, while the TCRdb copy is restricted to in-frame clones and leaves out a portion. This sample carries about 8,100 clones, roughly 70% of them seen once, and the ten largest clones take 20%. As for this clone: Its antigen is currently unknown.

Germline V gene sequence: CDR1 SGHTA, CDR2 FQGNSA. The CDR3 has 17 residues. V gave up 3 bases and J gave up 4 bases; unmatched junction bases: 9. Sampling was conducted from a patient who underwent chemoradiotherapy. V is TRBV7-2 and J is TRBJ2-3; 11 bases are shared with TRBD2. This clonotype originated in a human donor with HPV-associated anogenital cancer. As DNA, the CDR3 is TGTGCCAGCAGCTTTCTCTCTAGCGGGGGGAGGTCAGATACGCAGTATTTT. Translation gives CASSFLSSGGRSDTQYF.